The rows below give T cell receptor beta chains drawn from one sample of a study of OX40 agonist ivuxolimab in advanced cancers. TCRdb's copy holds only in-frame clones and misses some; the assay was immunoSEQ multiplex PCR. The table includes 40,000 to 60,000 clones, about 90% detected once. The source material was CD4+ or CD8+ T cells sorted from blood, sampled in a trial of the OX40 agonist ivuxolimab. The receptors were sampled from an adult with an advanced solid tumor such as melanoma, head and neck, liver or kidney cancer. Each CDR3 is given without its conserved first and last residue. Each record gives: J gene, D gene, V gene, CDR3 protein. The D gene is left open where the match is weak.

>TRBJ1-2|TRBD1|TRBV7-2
ASSSTGGYGYT
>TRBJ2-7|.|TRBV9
ASSVEGADSYEQY
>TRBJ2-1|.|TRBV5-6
ASSSTSNEQF
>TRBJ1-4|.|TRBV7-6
ASSLSPREEKLF
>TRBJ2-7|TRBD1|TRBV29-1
SVGTVEGYEQY
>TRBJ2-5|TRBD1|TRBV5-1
ASSGGQGEKTQY
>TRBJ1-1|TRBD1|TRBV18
ASSPGTVTEAF
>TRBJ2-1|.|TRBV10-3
AISESVEQF
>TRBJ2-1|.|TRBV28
ASSTRVGNYNEQF
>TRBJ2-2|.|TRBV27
ATGLNTGELF
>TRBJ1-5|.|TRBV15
ATSRIPPSYSNQPQH
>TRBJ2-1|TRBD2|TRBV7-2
ASGYSGAAGEQF
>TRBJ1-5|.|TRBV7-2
ASSLGALSGEPQH
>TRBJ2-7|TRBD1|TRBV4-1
ASSQDTPDRARGYEQY
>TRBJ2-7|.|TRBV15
ATSREGGAGYEQY
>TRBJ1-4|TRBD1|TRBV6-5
ASSHGQGIEKLF
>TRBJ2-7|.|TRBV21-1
ASSKAGPVSWFYEQY
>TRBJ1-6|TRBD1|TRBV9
ASSAEQGHRYNSPLH
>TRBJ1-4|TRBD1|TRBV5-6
ASSLLQGATNEKLF
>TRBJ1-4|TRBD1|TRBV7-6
ASSPGTGNEKLF
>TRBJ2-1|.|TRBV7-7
ASSLAAGSSHEQF
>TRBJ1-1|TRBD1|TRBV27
ASSLFGQGLRTEAF
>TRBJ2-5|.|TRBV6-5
ASSYGGRPQETQY
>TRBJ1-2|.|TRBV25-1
ASSQGAGYT
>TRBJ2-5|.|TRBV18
ASSPPGETQY
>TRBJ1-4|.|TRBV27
ATKRGRAEEKLF
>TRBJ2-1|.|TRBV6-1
ASSETVWQF
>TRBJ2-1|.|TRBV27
ASSQAFSRIDEQF
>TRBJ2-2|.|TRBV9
ASSVVPLTGELF
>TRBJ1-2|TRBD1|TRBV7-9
ASSLGLDRVYGYT
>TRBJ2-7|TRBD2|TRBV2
ASSAGTSGGVGYEQY
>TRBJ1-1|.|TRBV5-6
ASSLVGGPTGNTEAF
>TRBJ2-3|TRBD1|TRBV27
ASSPGQKNTDTQY
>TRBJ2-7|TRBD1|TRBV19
ASSDGQAVYEQY
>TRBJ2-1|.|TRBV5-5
ASNPDSYNEQF
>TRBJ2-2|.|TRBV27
ASSPVPTGTGELF